These T cell receptor beta chains were read from a single sample in a study of immune heterogeneity within non-small cell lung tumors. MiXCR was run by TCRdb on the multiplex PCR reads, yielding one entry per CDR3 protein. The table has about 10,000 distinct CDR3 sequences, roughly 29% seen once. Material for sequencing was lung tumor tissue. The origin of the receptors is a man aged 45-65 years with non-small cell lung cancer. Each CDR3 is given with its conserved first and last residue. Fields, in order: V gene, clone size, CDR3 length, J gene, D gene, CDR3 DNA, CDR3 protein. The D gene is left open where the match is weak. Expanded clones get a size class; other rows say once, few or many, or leave the size out.

v_gene: TRBV7-9
abundance: medium-sized
len: 17
j_gene: TRBJ1-5
d_gene: TRBD1
CDR3nt: TGTGCCAGCAGCTATGCCGGGACAGGGGGCGCGGGTCAGCCCCAGCATTTT
CDR3aa: CASSYAGTGGAGQPQHF

v_gene: TRBV14
abundance: few
len: 14
j_gene: TRBJ2-7
d_gene: TRBD1
CDR3nt: TGTGCCAGCAGCCAAGAACAGGGGTTCTACGAGCAGTACTTC
CDR3aa: CASSQEQGFYEQYF

v_gene: TRBV7-9
abundance: NA
len: 13
j_gene: TRBJ2-5
d_gene: NA
CDR3nt: TGTGCCAGCAGCTTCGGGATTTTTGAGACCCAGTACTTC
CDR3aa: CASSFGIFETQYF

v_gene: TRBV6-7
abundance: few
len: 17
j_gene: TRBJ1-1
d_gene: NA
CDR3nt: TGTGCCAGCAGTTACTCTGGCGGAGGGAACGGCCTTTTGGAAGCTTTCTTT
CDR3aa: CASSYSGGGNGLLEAFF

v_gene: TRBV15
abundance: NA
len: 17
j_gene: TRBJ1-1
d_gene: NA
CDR3nt: TGTGCCACCAGCAGAATCTTTGTAGCCGGCATGAACACTGAAGCTTTCTTT
CDR3aa: CATSRIFVAGMNTEAFF

v_gene: TRBV20-1
abundance: NA
len: 12
j_gene: TRBJ1-1
d_gene: TRBD1
CDR3nt: TGCAGTGGGGCACAGGGGGCCTCTGAAGCTTTCTTT
CDR3aa: CSGAQGASEAFF

v_gene: TRBV10-1
abundance: many
len: 15
j_gene: TRBJ2-3
d_gene: NA
CDR3nt: TGCGCCAGCAGTGGACCCGTGGCTTCCACAGATACGCAGTATTTT
CDR3aa: CASSGPVASTDTQYF

v_gene: TRBV5-6
abundance: NA
len: 13
j_gene: TRBJ2-2
d_gene: NA
CDR3nt: TGTGCCAGCAGCCCGCCTTTGACCGGGGAGCTGTTTTTT
CDR3aa: CASSPPLTGELFF

v_gene: TRBV5-4
abundance: medium-sized
len: 13
j_gene: TRBJ1-2
d_gene: NA
CDR3nt: TGTGCCAGCAGAGCGGCCTATGATACAGTCTACACCTTC
CDR3aa: CASRAAYDTVYTF

v_gene: TRBV5-5
abundance: medium-sized
len: 15
j_gene: TRBJ2-1
d_gene: TRBD2
CDR3nt: TGTGCCAGCAGCTTTGGGGGACTAGCGGGCAATGAGCAGTTCTTC
CDR3aa: CASSFGGLAGNEQFF

v_gene: TRBV19
abundance: many
len: 16
j_gene: TRBJ1-5
d_gene: TRBD1
CDR3nt: TGTGCCAGTAGTACACAGGGGGCAGGAGGCAATCAGCCCCAGCATTTT
CDR3aa: CASSTQGAGGNQPQHF

v_gene: TRBV18
abundance: medium-sized
len: 12
j_gene: TRBJ1-2
d_gene: NA
CDR3nt: TGTGCCAGCTCACCGGACAGCTATGGCTACACCTTC
CDR3aa: CASSPDSYGYTF

v_gene: TRBV11-2
abundance: NA
len: 14
j_gene: TRBJ1-5
d_gene: NA
CDR3nt: TGTTCCAGCAGCTTGACTGGGCTGAGTCAGCCCCAGCATTTT
CDR3aa: CSSSLTGLSQPQHF

v_gene: TRBV19
abundance: many
len: 16
j_gene: TRBJ1-1
d_gene: TRBD1
CDR3nt: TGTGCCAGTAGTCCGGACAGGGTCAGGACGAACACTGAAGCTTTCTTT
CDR3aa: CASSPDRVRTNTEAFF

v_gene: TRBV9
abundance: NA
len: 15
j_gene: TRBJ2-2
d_gene: NA
CDR3nt: TGTGCCAGCAGCGTAGGAGGGTCGAGCACCGGGGAGCTGTTTTTT
CDR3aa: CASSVGGSSTGELFF

v_gene: TRBV28
abundance: NA
len: 16
j_gene: TRBJ2-5
d_gene: NA
CDR3nt: TGTGCCAGCAGTTCCTACGGGGCCTCGGAGGGGGAGACCCAGTACTTC
CDR3aa: CASSSYGASEGETQYF

v_gene: TRBV15
abundance: NA
len: 15
j_gene: TRBJ2-4
d_gene: TRBD1
CDR3nt: TGTGCCACCAGCAGAGACGCGGGACAGGGAAACATTCAGTACTTC
CDR3aa: CATSRDAGQGNIQYF

v_gene: TRBV5-1
abundance: NA
len: 15
j_gene: TRBJ2-5
d_gene: NA
CDR3nt: TGCGCCAGCAGCTCCGGACAGGGCGGGGGAGAGACCCAGTACTTC
CDR3aa: CASSSGQGGGETQYF

v_gene: TRBV19
abundance: NA
len: 15
j_gene: TRBJ2-6
d_gene: NA
CDR3nt: TGTGCCAGTACCCCAGACAGAGCTGGGGCCAACGTCCTGACTTTC
CDR3aa: CASTPDRAGANVLTF

v_gene: TRBV28
abundance: medium-sized
len: 12
j_gene: TRBJ2-7
d_gene: NA
CDR3nt: TGTGCCAGCAGTCCCCACCGATACGAGCAGTACTTC
CDR3aa: CASSPHRYEQYF

v_gene: TRBV7-9
abundance: NA
len: 15
j_gene: TRBJ2-3
d_gene: TRBD2
CDR3nt: TGTGCCAGCAGCTCTAGCGGGATCTGGGCAGATACGCAGTATTTT
CDR3aa: CASSSSGIWADTQYF

v_gene: TRBV24-1
abundance: many
len: 14
j_gene: TRBJ2-3
d_gene: TRBD1
CDR3nt: TGTGCCACCAGTGACTACGGGACAGTCGGTACGCAGTATTTT
CDR3aa: CATSDYGTVGTQYF

v_gene: TRBV5-1
abundance: NA
len: 11
j_gene: TRBJ2-1
d_gene: NA
CDR3nt: TGCGCCAGCCGCGAAAACGTTGAGCAGTTCTTC
CDR3aa: CASRENVEQFF

v_gene: TRBV6-1
abundance: many
len: 14
j_gene: TRBJ1-1
d_gene: NA
CDR3nt: TGTGCCAGCAGGCCTCCCCCGGGTAACACTGAAGCTTTCTTT
CDR3aa: CASRPPPGNTEAFF

v_gene: TRBV24-1
abundance: many
len: 15
j_gene: TRBJ2-4
d_gene: NA
CDR3nt: TGTGCCACCTCTCAAGGGGAGTTAGCCAAAAACATTCAGTACTTC
CDR3aa: CATSQGELAKNIQYF

v_gene: TRBV6-1
abundance: hyperexpanded
len: 15
j_gene: TRBJ1-5
d_gene: NA
CDR3nt: TGTGCCAGCATGGGGAATTGGGGCACCAATCAGCCCCAGCATTTT
CDR3aa: CASMGNWGTNQPQHF

v_gene: TRBV2
abundance: many
len: 14
j_gene: TRBJ2-4
d_gene: NA
CDR3nt: TGTGCCAGCAGCGTACAGGGCACCAAAAACATTCAGTACTTC
CDR3aa: CASSVQGTKNIQYF

v_gene: TRBV7-8
abundance: NA
len: 13
j_gene: TRBJ1-5
d_gene: NA
CDR3nt: TGTGCCAGCAGGGGAAATCTAGGGCACCCCCAGCATTTT
CDR3aa: CASRGNLGHPQHF

v_gene: TRBV12-3/TRBV12-4
abundance: many
len: 14
j_gene: TRBJ1-1
d_gene: NA
CDR3nt: TGTGCCAGCAGTTTCATGGTGGGGGGCACTGAAGCTTTCTTT
CDR3aa: CASSFMVGGTEAFF

v_gene: TRBV27
abundance: many
len: 13
j_gene: TRBJ1-2
d_gene: NA
CDR3nt: TGTGCCAGCAGTTTTAGTGGTTCCTATGGCTACACCTTC
CDR3aa: CASSFSGSYGYTF

v_gene: TRBV28
abundance: NA
len: 13
j_gene: TRBJ1-1
d_gene: NA
CDR3nt: TGTGCCAGCAGTTTGAGGATGTTCGCTGAAGCTTTCTTT
CDR3aa: CASSLRMFAEAFF

v_gene: TRBV6-1
abundance: medium-sized
len: 14
j_gene: TRBJ1-5
d_gene: NA
CDR3nt: TGTGCCAGCAGTGAAGAGCGGTGGAATCAGCCCCAGCATTTT
CDR3aa: CASSEERWNQPQHF

v_gene: TRBV27
abundance: many
len: 12
j_gene: TRBJ1-2
d_gene: TRBD1
CDR3nt: TGTGCCACGGGAGACAGGGTCTATGGCTACACCTTC
CDR3aa: CATGDRVYGYTF

v_gene: TRBV5-6
abundance: few
len: 16
j_gene: TRBJ1-3
d_gene: NA
CDR3nt: TGTGCCAGCAGCTTACAGGGTCACTCTCCTGGAAACACCATATATTTT
CDR3aa: CASSLQGHSPGNTIYF

v_gene: TRBV10-1
abundance: many
len: 13
j_gene: TRBJ1-1
d_gene: NA
CDR3nt: TGCGCCAGCAGCCAGGACCTGAACACTGAAGCTTTCTTT
CDR3aa: CASSQDLNTEAFF

v_gene: TRBV20-1
abundance: NA
len: 12
j_gene: TRBJ2-4
d_gene: NA
CDR3nt: TGCAGTGCTATTCTAGCCAAAAACATTCAGTACTTC
CDR3aa: CSAILAKNIQYF

v_gene: TRBV3-1
abundance: few
len: 14
j_gene: TRBJ1-4
d_gene: TRBD1
CDR3nt: TGTGCCAGCAGCCAGGGACAGAGATTTGAAAAACTGTTTTTT
CDR3aa: CASSQGQRFEKLFF

v_gene: TRBV27
abundance: medium-sized
len: 13
j_gene: TRBJ2-7
d_gene: TRBD2
CDR3nt: TGTGCCAGCAGATTAGCGGGAGGGTTCGAGCAGTACTTC
CDR3aa: CASRLAGGFEQYF

v_gene: TRBV4-2
abundance: NA
len: 15
j_gene: TRBJ2-7
d_gene: TRBD2
CDR3nt: TGTGCCAGCAGCCACCGACTAGCGGGTACCTACGAGCAGTACTTC
CDR3aa: CASSHRLAGTYEQYF

v_gene: TRBV28
abundance: medium-sized
len: 12
j_gene: TRBJ1-5
d_gene: NA
CDR3nt: TGTGCCAGCGGCTATCCGGCGCCCTCACAGCATTTT
CDR3aa: CASGYPAPSQHF

v_gene: TRBV27
abundance: medium-sized
len: 13
j_gene: TRBJ2-7
d_gene: NA
CDR3nt: TGTGCCAGCAGTTTATTCTGGGGCTACGAGCAGTACTTC
CDR3aa: CASSLFWGYEQYF

v_gene: TRBV28
abundance: medium-sized
len: 17
j_gene: TRBJ1-1
d_gene: TRBD1
CDR3nt: TGTGCCAGCAGTCTATCTTGGAATCGACAGGGCAACACTGAAGCTTTCTTT
CDR3aa: CASSLSWNRQGNTEAFF

v_gene: TRBV19
abundance: medium-sized
len: 15
j_gene: TRBJ1-1
d_gene: NA
CDR3nt: TGTGCCAGTAGTATAAGTGTTGTCGGGAACACTGAAGCTTTCTTT
CDR3aa: CASSISVVGNTEAFF